This TCR beta chain was retrieved from a study of T cell responses to AZD1222 COVID-19 vaccine. Germline CDR1 MNHEY, CDR2 SMNVEV (reference sequence). There are 14 residues in the CDR3. V dropped 4 bases and J dropped 7 bases, with 17 bases sitting between them. The table lists this clone with a few counts. Its cognate antigen is unknown. Notes on the study in general: A reported finding is that nearly half of spike-specific TCRs target unmutated variant regions.

Here immunoSEQ multiplex PCR was the method, and the copy in TCRdb shows in-frame clones only, minus some. Of just under 80,000 clones listed, roughly 90% are singletons. Material: peripheral blood, obtained 28 days after the second AZD1222 dose. The chain carries TRBV27 and TRBJ2-7; tentative D call: TRBD1 (6 bases). This TCR derives from an adult who received the AZD1222 COVID-19 vaccine. The CDR3 DNA is TGTGCCAGCAGTTCCACCCAGGGGAGAGGAGAGCAGTACTTC. This sequence encodes CASSSTQGRGEQYF.